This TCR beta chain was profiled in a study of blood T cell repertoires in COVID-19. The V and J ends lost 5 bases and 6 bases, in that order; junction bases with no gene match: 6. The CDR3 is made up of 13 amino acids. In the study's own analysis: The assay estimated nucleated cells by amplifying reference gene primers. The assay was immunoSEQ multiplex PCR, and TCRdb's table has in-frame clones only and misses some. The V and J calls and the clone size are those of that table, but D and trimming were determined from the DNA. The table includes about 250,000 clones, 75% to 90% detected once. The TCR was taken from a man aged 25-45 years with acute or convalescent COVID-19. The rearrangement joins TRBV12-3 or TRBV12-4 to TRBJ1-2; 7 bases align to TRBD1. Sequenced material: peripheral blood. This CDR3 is CASSGRGKHGYTF. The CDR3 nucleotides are TGTGCCAGCAGTGGCAGGGGGAAGCATGGCTACACCTTC.